One and the same sample provided the 14 T cell receptor beta chains below, sequenced in a study of Ad26.COV2.S vaccination and SARS-CoV-2 variants. Assay used: immunoSEQ multiplex PCR; TCRdb lists only in-frame clones, some missing. Counted here are more than 150,000 clones, approximately 90% occurring once; the ten biggest clones make up over 4.5%. The material sequenced was peripheral blood, taken after recovery from COVID-19. The source is a human donor who had recovered from COVID-19.

The V gene is TRBV29-1, the J gene TRBJ2-7; 7 positions match TRBD1. The V gene's germline CDR1 is SQVTM and CDR2 ANQGSEA. V shed 7 bases and J 2 bases; nucleotides not matched to a gene: 5. This CDR3 spans 12 amino acids. Here the CDR3 reads CSARTGPYEQYF. The CDR3 region has the DNA TGCAGCGCCCGGACAGGCCCCTACGAGCAGTACTTC.

V is TRBV7-9 and J is TRBJ1-2; D is unclear. This CDR3 comprises 15 residues. The germline CDR1 and CDR2 sequences are SEHNR and FQNEAQ (reference sequence). Trimming removed 1 base from V and 2 bases from J, with 11 bases in between. The CDR3 protein is CASSLVGQENYGYTF. The CDR3 nucleotides read TGTGCCAGCAGCTTAGTTGGGCAGGAGAACTATGGCTACACCTTC.

The genes are TRBV4-2 and TRBJ1-5; D is undetermined. This CDR3 spans 14 amino acids. CDR1 LGHNA and CDR2 YNFKEQ come from the germline V gene. Trimming took 0 bases from V and 4 from J, leaving 7 bases between them. The DNA for the CDR3 is TGTGCCAGCAGCCAAGACGGTTATAATCAGCCCCAGCATTTT. Amino acid sequence: CASSQDGYNQPQHF.

The CDR3 loop reads CASRDAAGDTQYF. In DNA form, the CDR3 reads TGTGCCAGCAGGGACGCAGCAGGAGATACGCAGTATTTT. The chain combines TRBV25-1 with TRBJ2-3; D remains ambiguous. The V end lost 6 bases, the J end lost 5 bases, and 12 bases lay between the germline ends. Per the germline V gene, CDR1 is MGHDK and CDR2 is SYGVNS. The CDR3 consists of 13 residues.

This chain links TRBV6-2 or TRBV6-3 with TRBJ2-7; 8 bases fit TRBD2. Germline V gene data show CDR1 as MNHEY and CDR2 as SVGEGT. V shed 5 bases, J shed 2 bases, and the junction held 11 bases outside the gene matches. The CDR3 length is 16 residues. This chain's CDR3 is CASSHRPGLGTYEQYF. CDR3 DNA sequence: TGTGCCAGCAGTCACCGGCCGGGACTAGGGACCTACGAGCAGTACTTC.

The chain employs TRBV28 and TRBJ2-7, with 7 bases identical to TRBD2. V shed 3 bases and J 3 bases; nucleotides not matched to a gene: 14. Germline V gene sequence: CDR1 MDHEN, CDR2 SYDVKM. The CDR3 spans 17 residues. As DNA, the CDR3 is TGTGCCAGCAGTTTTATTCTGGATTGGGGGGGAAGCTACGAGCAGTACTTC. Translating it yields CASSFILDWGGSYEQYF.

This chain connects TRBV2 to TRBJ2-5; the match to TRBD2 covers 9 bases. Germline-derived CDR1 and CDR2 are SNHLY and FYNNEI. This CDR3 spans 13 amino acids. Unmatched junction bases numbered 1, after V lost 4 bases and J lost 4 bases. Written as DNA, the CDR3 is TGTGCCAGCAGTGCGGGACTAGCAGAGACCCAGTACTTC. It codes for CASSAGLAETQYF.

The V gene is TRBV6-1, the J gene TRBJ2-1, with 12 bases matching TRBD2. Germline loops: CDR1 MNHNS, CDR2 SASEGT. CDR3 length equals 17 residues. Trimming at V came to 3 bases and at J to 9 bases, leaving 12 bases not matched to a gene. The CDR3 loop is CASSDLAGGPRFLEQFF. CDR3 bases: TGTGCCAGCAGTGACCTAGCGGGAGGGCCCCGGTTCCTTGAGCAGTTCTTC.

The chain recombines TRBV9 with TRBJ2-4; D gene unclear. CDR3 length: 13 residues. Germline V gene lookup returns CDR1 SGDLS and CDR2 YYNGEE. Trimming took off 3 bases at V and 6 bases at J, with 10 bases between the two ends. The CDR3 bases are TGTGCCAGCAGCGCCGCAGTAACAAACATTCAGTACTTC. It is translated as CASSAAVTNIQYF.

The chain employs TRBV19 and TRBJ1-6; no definite D call. The CDR3 sequence is 14 residues long. The V end was cut by 8 bases, the J end by 7 bases, with 15 bases between. Germline CDR1 is LNHDA and CDR2 is SQIVND (reference sequence). CDR3: CASHLRGRNSPLHF. CDR3 sequence (DNA): TGTGCCAGTCACCTACGGGGAAGGAATTCACCCCTCCACTTT.

The chain carries TRBV7-3 and TRBJ2-1; possibly TRBD1 or TRBD2 for D (7 bases each). This CDR3 comprises 14 residues. Trimming pared 5 bases from V and 10 bases from J, leaving 18 bases between. Germline V lookup: CDR1 SGHTA, CDR2 FQGTGA. The CDR3 nucleotides read TGTGCCAGCAGCACCAGGGGGGGGGCGGAAGAGCAGTTCTTC. Protein sequence: CASSTRGGAEEQFF.

V gene TRBV2 combines with J gene TRBJ1-2; D possibly corresponds to TRBD1 (6 bases). Per the germline V gene, CDR1 is SNHLY and CDR2 is FYNNEI. CDR3 size: 15 residues. Between the trimmed V and J ends, which lost 5 bases and 0 bases, there was a span of 13 bases. This chain's CDR3 is CASSTQGKANYGYTF. The CDR3 DNA is TGTGCCAGCAGTACACAGGGTAAAGCTAACTATGGCTACACCTTC.

The chain uses TRBV30 and TRBJ1-1, with a tentative D call TRBD1 (6 bases). Germline values: CDR1 GTSNPN, CDR2 SVGIG (reference sequence). This CDR3 contains 16 residues. With 3 bases removed from V and 1 base from J, the gap between germline ends came to 18 bases. CDR3 amino acids: CAWSGPLDRSNTEAFF. The DNA of the CDR3 is TGTGCCTGGAGCGGACCTCTTGACAGGTCGAACACTGAAGCTTTCTTT.

J is TRBJ2-3 and V is TRBV4-1; D is possibly TRBD1 or TRBD2 (5 bases each). The length of the CDR3 is 16 residues. Germline V lookup: CDR1 MGHRA, CDR2 YSYEKL. V dropped 2 bases and J dropped 1 base, with 13 bases sitting between them. For the CDR3, the DNA is TGCGCCAGCAGCCAATGGGCCGGGGACGGCACAGATACGCAGTATTTT. Protein product: CASSQWAGDGTDTQYF.